A single sample is the source of the 31 T cell receptor beta chains below, sequenced in a study of cytomegalovirus exposure and HLA in healthy donors. Sequenced by immunoSEQ multiplex PCR; TCRdb stores in-frame clones only, minus some. The table has 150,000 to 200,000 clones, approximately 84% seen once. The material sequenced was PBMCs. Receptors were obtained from a man younger than 40 in good health and CMV-seropositive.

As DNA, the CDR3 is TGCGCCAGCAGTGCTCTGGACTGGGGTCAGCCCCAGCATTTT. Translating it yields CASSALDWGQPQHF. This sequence joins TRBV10-2 and TRBJ1-5; D is unresolved. Trimming shortened V by 4 bases and J by 6 bases, and 13 bases separated the two germline ends. This CDR3 is 14 amino acids long. CDR1 and CDR2 from the germline V gene are WSHSY and SAAADI.

The genes are TRBV7-3 and TRBJ1-1; 12 positions match TRBD1. CDR3 length: 14 amino acids. CDR1 and CDR2 (germline): SGHTA, FQGTGA. V lost 4 bases and J lost 6; bases outside the gene matches: 3. The CDR3 nucleotides read TGTGCCAGCAGCTGGGGACAGGGGGCTGCTGAAGCTTTCTTT. It specifies CASSWGQGAAEAFF.

The chain uses TRBV27 and TRBJ1-5; a weak D match, TRBD1 (5 bases). V lost 2 bases to trimming and J lost 5 bases, with 13 bases between them. The CDR3 extends over 15 amino acids. Germline V gene sequence: CDR1 MNHEY, CDR2 SMNVEV (reference sequence). The CDR3 sequence is CASSLLRAADQPQHF. CDR3 sequence (DNA): TGTGCCAGCAGTTTACTCAGGGCGGCGGATCAGCCCCAGCATTTT.

The genes are TRBV29-1 and TRBJ2-3, with 10 nucleotides matching TRBD2. This CDR3 region has 16 residues. The J segment lost 2 bases and the V segment lost 6 bases, leaving 11 bases of the junction unmatched. Per the germline V gene, CDR1 is SQVTM and CDR2 is ANQGSEA. CDR3 amino acids: CSVEGTSVDFTDTQYF. The CDR3 nucleotides read TGCAGCGTGGAGGGGACTAGCGTGGATTTCACAGATACGCAGTATTTT.

The rearrangement uses TRBV11-2 and TRBJ2-1; TRBD2 agrees at 13 bases. The CDR3 sequence is 15 residues long. Germline V CDR1 and CDR2: SGHAT, FQNNGV. Losses at the gene ends were 5 bases for V and 6 bases for J; bases not matched to a gene: 4. The DNA of the CDR3 is TGTGCCAGCAGCCAAACTAGCGGGGGGGCCAATGAGCAGTTCTTC. It yields the protein CASSQTSGGANEQFF.

The V and J genes are TRBV13 and TRBJ2-3; 8 bases fit TRBD2. From germline, CDR1 is PRHDT and CDR2 FYEKMQ (reference sequence). Trimming at V came to 5 bases and at J to 6 bases, leaving 13 bases not matched to a gene. This CDR3 spans 16 amino acids. DNA of the CDR3: TGTGCCAGCAGCAAAGAGACTAGCGCGAGTCGGGATACGCAGTATTTT. Translated, it gives CASSKETSASRDTQYF. The full variable domain, its missing parts supplied by reference TRBV13 and TRBJ2-3, is AAGVIQSPRHLIKEKRETATLKCYPIPRHDTVYWYQQGPGQDPQFLISFYEKMQSDKGSIPDRFSAQQFSDYHSELNMSSLELGDSALYFCASSKETSASRDTQYFGPGTRLTVL.

The chain has TRBV9 and TRBJ2-7; a weak D match, TRBD2 (5 bases). V shed 0 bases and J shed 7 bases, with 8 bases lying between them. Germline values: CDR1 SGDLS, CDR2 YYNGEE. There are 12 residues in the CDR3. The DNA of the CDR3 is TGTGCCAGCAGCGTAGAAGGCGGGGAGCAGTACTTC. Translated, it gives CASSVEGGEQYF.

This clone was seen a handful of times. The chain is built from TRBV30 and TRBJ2-1; D is uncertain. V lost 3 bases and J 9 bases, leaving 6 bases between the germline ends. CDR3 length: 10 amino acids. Germline CDR1 reads GTSNPN; CDR2 reads SVGIG (reference sequence). The CDR3 spells CAWSRGEQFF. The CDR3 nucleotides are TGTGCCTGGAGCAGAGGTGAGCAGTTCTTC.

The chain combines TRBV4-1 with TRBJ1-2; D uncertain. V lost 0 bases to trimming and J lost 1 base, with 15 bases between them. Germline CDR1 reads MGHRA; CDR2 reads YSYEKL. This CDR3 spans 17 amino acids. The DNA for the CDR3 is TGCGCCAGCAGCCAAGAAGAGGGCAGGCAATTTAACTATGGCTACACCTTC. Amino acids: CASSQEEGRQFNYGYTF.

This clone was seen more than once but under ten times. The genes are TRBV4-1 and TRBJ2-5; 10 positions agree with TRBD2. The CDR3 is 16 amino acids. Germline CDR1 and CDR2: MGHRA and YSYEKL. V lost 0 bases and J lost 5; bases outside the gene matches: 6. CDR3 residues: CASSQDVAGGGETQYF. DNA of the CDR3: TGCGCCAGCAGCCAAGATGTAGCGGGAGGTGGGGAGACCCAGTACTTC.

The chain employs TRBV4-2 and TRBJ1-1, with D tentatively TRBD1 (5 bases). The germline V and J ends were trimmed by 4 bases and 1 base, with 13 bases remaining between them. From germline, CDR1 is LGHNA and CDR2 YNFKEQ. The CDR3 totals 15 residues. CDR3 in amino acids: CASSPPGGTNTEAFF. The DNA of the CDR3 is TGTGCCAGCAGCCCGCCAGGAGGGACGAACACTGAAGCTTTCTTT.

This clone was seen a handful of times. This chain joins TRBV6-5 and TRBJ1-4; the match to TRBD1 covers 7 bases. The CDR3 covers 14 residues. CDR1 MNHEY and CDR2 SVGAGI come from the germline V gene. Losses at the gene ends were 6 bases for V and 8 bases for J; bases not matched to a gene: 9. The DNA of the CDR3 is TGTGCCAGCAGACAGGGGATTTTGGGGGAAAAACTGTTTTTT. Translation gives CASRQGILGEKLFF.

The chain uses TRBV5-6 and TRBJ2-7, with a tentative D call TRBD1 (6 bases). CDR3 length: 14 amino acids. Looked up from germline, CDR1 is SGHDT and CDR2 is YYEEEE. Between the trimmed V and J ends, which lost 6 bases and 6 bases, there was a span of 19 bases. CDR3 region: CASITQGNLAEQYF. Written as DNA, the CDR3 is TGTGCCAGCATCACACAGGGTAACCTAGCCGAGCAGTACTTC.

In nucleotides, the CDR3 is TGTGCCAGTAGTGAACAGCAGTATAGCAATCAGCCCCAGCATTTT. This translates into CASSEQQYSNQPQHF. This chain joins TRBV19 and TRBJ1-5; D uncertain. The CDR3 is made up of 15 amino acids. Trimming shortened V by 5 bases and J by 0 bases, and 11 bases separated the two germline ends. Germline CDR1 is LNHDA and CDR2 is SQIVND (reference sequence). Full variable domain (rest looked up from reference TRBV19 and TRBJ1-5): DGGITQSPKYLFRKEGQNVTLSCEQNLNHDAMYWYRQDPGQGLRLIYYSQIVNDFQKGDIAEGYSVSREKKESFPLTVTSAQKNPTAFYLCASSEQQYSNQPQHFGDGTRLSIL.

The chain couples TRBV9 to TRBJ2-2; 14 nucleotides match TRBD2. J lost 6 bases, V lost 4 bases, and 5 bases had no gene match. In germline, CDR1 is SGDLS, CDR2 YYNGEE. CDR3 length equals 16 residues. The CDR3 loop reads CASSLTSGRAPGELFF. CDR3 bases: TGTGCCAGCAGCTTGACTAGCGGGAGGGCCCCCGGGGAGCTGTTTTTT. Full variable domain (missing parts from reference TRBV9 and TRBJ2-2): DSGVTQTPKHLITATGQRVTLRCSPRSGDLSVYWYQQSLDQGLQFLIQYYNGEERAKGNILERFSAQQFPDLHSELNLSSLELGDSALYFCASSLTSGRAPGELFFGEGSRLTVL.

This chain joins TRBV5-6 and TRBJ1-2; D gene ambiguous. Germline assignment: CDR1 SGHDT and CDR2 YYEEEE. Trimming pared 4 bases from V and 3 bases from J, leaving 7 bases between. The CDR3 is 12 residues long. The CDR3 is CASSQRYYGYTF. The CDR3, as DNA: TGTGCCAGCAGCCAGAGGTACTATGGCTACACCTTC.

The rearrangement uses TRBV7-9 and TRBJ2-7; TRBD1 matches at 10 bases. This CDR3 spans 16 amino acids. The V and J ends lost 7 bases and 2 bases, in that order; junction bases with no gene match: 11. The germline V gene encodes CDR1 SEHNR and CDR2 FQNEAQ (reference sequence). The CDR3 sequence: CASNNYRGQGTYEQYF. The DNA of the CDR3 is TGTGCCAGCAACAATTACAGGGGACAGGGGACCTACGAGCAGTACTTC.

The chain has TRBV27 and TRBJ2-1, with D possibly TRBD2 on 7 matching bases. There are 15 residues in the CDR3. Per the germline V gene, CDR1 is MNHEY and CDR2 is SMNVEV (reference sequence). V lost 7 bases and J lost 2, with 15 bases in between. The CDR3 loop is CASIRGGGPYNEQFF. The CDR3, as DNA: TGTGCCAGCATAAGGGGAGGGGGACCCTACAATGAGCAGTTCTTC.

As regards this clone: The sample holds other DNA sequences that translate to the same CDR3. The chain is built from TRBV5-1 and TRBJ2-5; 8 bases map to TRBD1. V lost 4 bases and J lost 5; bases outside the gene matches: 7. The germline V gene has CDR1 SGHRS and CDR2 YFSETQ. The CDR3 is 14 amino acids. The CDR3 DNA reads TGCGCCAGCAGCCTCGGACAGGGTGGGGAGACCCAGTACTTC. Amino acids: CASSLGQGGETQYF.

V gene TRBV10-1 combines with J gene TRBJ2-7; 14 positions agree with TRBD2. With 10 bases clipped from V and 3 bases from J, the junction kept 5 bases outside the gene matches. Germline CDR1 is WNHNN and CDR2 is SYGVQD (reference sequence). This CDR3 is built from 14 residues. CDR3 nucleotides: TGCGCCATCGGGACTAGCGGGGGCCTCTACGAGCAGTACTTC. Residues: CAIGTSGGLYEQYF.

This sequence joins TRBV6-1 and TRBJ1-2; weak D call: TRBD1 (6 bases). The CDR3 is 15 residues long. Germline V gives CDR1 MNHNS, CDR2 SASEGT. Trimming shortened V by 0 bases and J by 12 bases, and 20 bases separated the two germline ends. This chain's CDR3 is CASSEALRGQVIDTF. The CDR3 DNA is TGTGCCAGCAGTGAAGCGCTTCGGGGACAAGTGATAGACACCTTC.

The CDR3 protein is CASLDPGSDEQFF. The CDR3 nucleotides are TGTGCCAGCTTGGACCCGGGGAGCGATGAGCAGTTCTTC. This chain links TRBV7-9 with TRBJ2-1; tentative D call: TRBD2 (5 bases). The length of the CDR3 is 13 residues. Germline V gene lookup returns CDR1 SEHNR and CDR2 FQNEAQ (reference sequence). V was cut by 8 bases and J by 8 bases, with 16 bases left in between. The full variable domain, in which reference TRBV7-9 and TRBJ2-1 provide the parts outside the CDR3, is DTGVSQNPRHKITKRGQNVTFRCDPISEHNRLYWYRQTLGQGPEFLTYFQNEAQLEKSRLLSDRFSAERPKGSFSTLEIQRTEQGDSAMYLCASLDPGSDEQFFGPGTRLTVL.

This chain joins TRBV7-9 and TRBJ1-2; D ambiguous. This CDR3 has 13 amino acids. V lost 1 base and J lost 0, with 3 bases in between. Germline V gives CDR1 SEHNR, CDR2 FQNEAQ (reference sequence). The CDR3 loop is CASSLVANYGYTF. As DNA, the CDR3 is TGTGCCAGCAGCTTAGTAGCTAACTATGGCTACACCTTC.

The chain employs TRBV30 and TRBJ1-5; 7 bases match TRBD1. CDR1 and CDR2 from the germline V gene are GTSNPN and SVGIG (reference sequence). After removal of 4 bases from V and 2 bases from J, the junction contained 5 bases not matched to a gene. The CDR3 covers 14 residues. CDR3 nucleotides: TGTGCCTGGAATGAGGGGGCGGGCAATCAGCCCCAGCATTTT. Translation: CAWNEGAGNQPQHF. Drawing the rest from reference TRBV30 and TRBJ1-5, the complete variable domain is SQTIHQWPATLVQPVGSPLSLECTVEGTSNPNLYWYRQAAGRGLQLLFYSVGIGQISSEVPQNLSASRPQDRQFILSSKKLLLSDSGFYLCAWNEGAGNQPQHFGDGTRLSIL.

With regard to this clone: The junction departs from the called germline gene at one end, perhaps through a read error. The chain recombines TRBV2 with TRBJ1-3, with 9 bases aligning to TRBD1. The germline V gene encodes CDR1 SNHLY and CDR2 FYNNEI. The CDR3 loop spans 15 amino acids. The CDR3 spells CASREDRGAGNTIYF. The CDR3 region has the DNA TGTGCCAGCAGAGAAGACAGGGGGGCTGGAAACACCATATATTTT.

The chain carries TRBV4-3 and TRBJ2-3; TRBD2 matches at 10 bases. This CDR3 comprises 16 residues. Losses at the gene ends were 2 bases for V and 3 bases for J; bases not matched to a gene: 5. Germline CDR1 is LGHNA and CDR2 is YSLEER. CDR3: CASSQLAGALTDTQYF. Written as DNA, the CDR3 is TGCGCCAGCAGCCAACTAGCGGGGGCCCTAACAGATACGCAGTATTTT.

V is TRBV12-5 and J is TRBJ2-1; D is perhaps TRBD1 (6 bases). The germline V and J ends were trimmed by 5 bases and 15 bases, with 17 bases remaining between them. CDR1 and CDR2 (germline): LGHNT, FRNRAP. CDR3 length equals 12 residues. The DNA of the CDR3 is TGTGCTAGTGGTCCTAACAGGGCCCGTGCGTTCTTC. Amino acids: CASGPNRARAFF.

As to this clone: Other DNA sequences in this sample translate to the same CDR3. The chain carries TRBV29-1 and TRBJ2-2; maybe TRBD2 (7 bases). With 2 bases removed from V and 4 bases from J, the gap between germline ends came to 8 bases. Per the germline V gene, CDR1 is SQVTM and CDR2 is ANQGSEA. The CDR3 runs 13 residues. The CDR3 loop reads CSVERGGTGELFF. For the CDR3, the DNA is TGCAGCGTTGAAAGGGGGGGCACCGGGGAGCTGTTTTTT.

The chain combines TRBV6-5 with TRBJ1-4, with D possibly TRBD1 on 5 matching bases. CDR1 and CDR2 (germline): MNHEY, SVGAGI. The CDR3 covers 12 residues. V dropped 5 bases and J dropped 11 bases, with 12 bases sitting between them. DNA of the CDR3: TGTGCCAGCAGTCCTTCGACAGACAAACTGTTTTTT. Its translation is CASSPSTDKLFF.

This chain joins TRBV9 and TRBJ2-7, with TRBD2 identical over 7 bases. The CDR3 runs to 13 residues. Germline V gene sequence: CDR1 SGDLS, CDR2 YYNGEE. Trimming cost V 0 bases and J 5 bases; bases outside gene matches: 2. In DNA, the CDR3 is TGTGCCAGCAGCGTAGCGGGAGGAGACGAGCAGTACTTC. Its translation is CASSVAGGDEQYF. Full variable domain (rest looked up from reference TRBV9 and TRBJ2-7): DSGVTQTPKHLITATGQRVTLRCSPRSGDLSVYWYQQSLDQGLQFLIQYYNGEERAKGNILERFSAQQFPDLHSELNLSSLELGDSALYFCASSVAGGDEQYFGPGTRLTVT.

This clone came up once. The CDR3, as DNA: TGTGCCAGCAGCCCTGGGACTAGCGGGGGGGAGCAGTTCTTC. Translated: CASSPGTSGGEQFF. V gene TRBV7-8 combines with J gene TRBJ2-1, with 15 bases aligning to TRBD2. J lost 10 bases, V lost 5 bases, and 3 bases had no gene match. CDR3 length: 14 residues. Germline V CDR1 and CDR2: SGHVS, FQNEAQ. Full variable domain (outside the CDR3, taken from reference TRBV7-8 and TRBJ2-1): GAGVSQSPRYKVAKRGQDVALRCDPISGHVSLFWYQQALGQGPEFLTYFQNEAQLDKSGLPSDRFFAERPEGSVSTLKIQRTQQEDSAVYLCASSPGTSGGEQFFGPGTRLTVL.